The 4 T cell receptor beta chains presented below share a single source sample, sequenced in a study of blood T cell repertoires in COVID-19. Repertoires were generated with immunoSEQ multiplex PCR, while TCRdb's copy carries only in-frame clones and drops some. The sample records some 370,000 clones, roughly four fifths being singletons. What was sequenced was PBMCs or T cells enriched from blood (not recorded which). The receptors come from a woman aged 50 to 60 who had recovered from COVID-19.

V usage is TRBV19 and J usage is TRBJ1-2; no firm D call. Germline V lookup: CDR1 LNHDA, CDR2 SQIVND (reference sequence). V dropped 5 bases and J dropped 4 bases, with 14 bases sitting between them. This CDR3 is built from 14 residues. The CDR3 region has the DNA TGTGCCAGTAGTCTCGGGGAGGGCGGCTATGGCTACACCTTC. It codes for CASSLGEGGYGYTF.

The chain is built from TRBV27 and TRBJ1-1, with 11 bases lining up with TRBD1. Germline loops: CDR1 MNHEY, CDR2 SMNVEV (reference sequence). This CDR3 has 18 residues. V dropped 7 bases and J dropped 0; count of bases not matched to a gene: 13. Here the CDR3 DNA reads TGTGCCAGCAAAACAAGGTTGGACAGGGGGCTCATGAACACTGAAGCTTTCTTT. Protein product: CASKTRLDRGLMNTEAFF.

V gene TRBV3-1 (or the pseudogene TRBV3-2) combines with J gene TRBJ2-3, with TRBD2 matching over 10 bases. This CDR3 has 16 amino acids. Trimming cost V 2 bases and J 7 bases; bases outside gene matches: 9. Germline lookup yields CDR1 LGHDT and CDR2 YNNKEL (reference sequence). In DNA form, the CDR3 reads TGTGCCAGCAGCCAACCGCTAGCGGGAGCCCGTCATACGCAGTATTTT. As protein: CASSQPLAGARHTQYF.

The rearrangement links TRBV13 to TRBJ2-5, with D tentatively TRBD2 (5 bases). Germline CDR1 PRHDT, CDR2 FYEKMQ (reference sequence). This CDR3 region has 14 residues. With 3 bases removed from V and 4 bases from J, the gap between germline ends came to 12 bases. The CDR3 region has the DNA TGTGCCAGCAGCTTGAGGGCCGCGGGAGAGACCCAGTACTTC. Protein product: CASSLRAAGETQYF.